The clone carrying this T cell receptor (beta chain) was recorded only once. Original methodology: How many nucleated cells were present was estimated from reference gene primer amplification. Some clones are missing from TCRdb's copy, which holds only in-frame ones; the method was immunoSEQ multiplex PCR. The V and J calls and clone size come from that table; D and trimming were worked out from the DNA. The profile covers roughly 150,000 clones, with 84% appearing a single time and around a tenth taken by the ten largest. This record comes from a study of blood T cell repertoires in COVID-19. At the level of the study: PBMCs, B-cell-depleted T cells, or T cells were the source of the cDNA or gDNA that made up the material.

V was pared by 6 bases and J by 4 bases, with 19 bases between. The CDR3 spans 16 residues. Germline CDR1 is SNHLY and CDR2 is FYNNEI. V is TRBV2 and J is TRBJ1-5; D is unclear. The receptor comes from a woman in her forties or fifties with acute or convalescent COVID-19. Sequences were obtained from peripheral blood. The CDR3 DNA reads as TGTGCCAGCAGCCCCTTGGGCTTAAAATTGAATCAGCCCCAGCATTTT. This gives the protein CASSPLGLKLNQPQHF.